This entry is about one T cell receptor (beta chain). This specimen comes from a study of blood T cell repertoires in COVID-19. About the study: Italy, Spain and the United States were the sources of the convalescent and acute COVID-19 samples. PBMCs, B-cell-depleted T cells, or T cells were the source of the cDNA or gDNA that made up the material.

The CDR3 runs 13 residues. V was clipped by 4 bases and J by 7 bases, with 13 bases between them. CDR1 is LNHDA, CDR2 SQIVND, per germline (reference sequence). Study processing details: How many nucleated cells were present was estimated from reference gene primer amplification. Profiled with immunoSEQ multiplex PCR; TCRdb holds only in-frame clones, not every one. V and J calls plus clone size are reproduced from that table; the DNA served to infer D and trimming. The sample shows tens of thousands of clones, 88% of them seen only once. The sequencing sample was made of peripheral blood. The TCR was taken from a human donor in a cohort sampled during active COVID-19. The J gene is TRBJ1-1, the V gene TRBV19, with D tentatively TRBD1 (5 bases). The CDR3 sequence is CASSKAGRLEAFF. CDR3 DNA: TGTGCCAGTAGTAAGGCAGGGCGACTTGAAGCTTTCTTT.